This TCR beta chain was profiled in a study of T cells and Merkel cell carcinoma outcomes. Comments on this clone: Its antigen is unidentified.

Study outcomes and limitations: Merkel cell carcinoma outcomes were reportedly predicted by repertoire and T-cell density.

CDR1 and CDR2 from the germline V gene are LNHNV and YYDKDF (reference sequence). Deletions cut 1 base from V and 0 bases from J, with 2 bases between. The CDR3 spans 13 residues. Assay: immunoSEQ multiplex PCR; the TCRdb copy retains only in-frame clones and omits some. The table includes 11,000 to 15,000 clones, roughly 92% detected once. This receptor was taken from a human donor with Merkel cell carcinoma. The V call is TRBV15, the J call TRBJ2-3, with no clear D. Sequencing input: tumor tissue from Merkel cell carcinoma. Here the CDR3 reads CATSRGSTDTQYF. The DNA for the CDR3 is TGTGCCACCAGCAGAGGTAGCACAGATACGCAGTATTTT.